This T cell receptor (beta chain) was captured in a study of blood T cell repertoires in COVID-19. Study overall: Sample material is recorded as cDNA or gDNA derived from T cells, B-cell-depleted T cells, or PBMCs.

There are 15 residues in the CDR3. Germline V CDR1 and CDR2: MRHNA, SNTAGT. J lost 4 bases, V lost 4 bases, and 2 bases had no gene match. Original analysis: Quantification of nucleated cells was approximated via reference gene primer amplification. Clones were sequenced by immunoSEQ multiplex PCR, and TCRdb holds only the in-frame ones, with some missing. The DNA was the basis for D and trimming; V, J and clone size are from that table. Altogether about 210,000 clones are present, roughly four fifths being singletons, with the ten largest covering less than 15%. This rearrangement joins TRBV6-4 to TRBJ2-2, with 11 positions matching TRBD2. Material: peripheral blood. This clonotype originated in a woman aged 35 to 49 with acute or convalescent COVID-19. The chain's CDR3 is CASSVTSGITGELFF. CDR3 bases: TGTGCCAGCAGTGTGACTAGCGGGATCACCGGGGAGCTGTTTTTT.